A selection of T cell receptor beta chains follows, all from one sample in a study of T-cell reconstitution after alpha-beta-depleted transplantation in children. TCRdb ran MiXCR on the PCR reads and lists one entry per CDR3 protein. The repertoire consists of 170,000 or so distinct CDR3 sequences, with 6.5% to 7.5% occurring once and the leading ten covering about 2.9%. The sequences come from PBMCs from the stem cell graft donor, collected from the stem cell graft. The source is a human donor who donated a stem cell graft to a child with Wiskott-Aldrich syndrome. The CDR3 runs from the conserved cysteine through the conserved F or W. The order of the fields is CDR3 DNA, CDR3 protein, J gene, V gene, clone size, D gene. A D gene is named only where the DNA matches it firmly. A row's size may be missing; if present it is once, few, many or a size class.

TGTGCCAGCCAGTGGACAGGGGGGCCGGAGACCCAGTACTTC | CASQWTGGPETQYF | TRBJ2-5 | TRBV2 | few | TRBD1
TGTGCCAGCAGTTTCTTGGGATGGGACGAGCAGTACTTC | CASSFLGWDEQYF | TRBJ2-7 | TRBV27 | many | -
TGTGCCAGCAGCGGAACAGGGGAGACGCAGTATTTT | CASSGTGETQYF | TRBJ2-3 | TRBV7-8 | - | TRBD1
TGTGCTAGTGGTTTAGTCGGCGCAACGGCTAGCACAGATACGCAGTATTTT | CASGLVGATASTDTQYF | TRBJ2-3 | TRBV12-5 | many | -
TGCGCCAGCAGCTTGGATGGGACTAGCGTATCCTATGAGCAGTTCTTC | CASSLDGTSVSYEQFF | TRBJ2-1 | TRBV5-1 | few | TRBD2
TGCGCCAGCAGCTTGGTTTCTAGCGGCGGCACCGGGGAGCTGTTTTTT | CASSLVSSGGTGELFF | TRBJ2-2 | TRBV5-1 | many | TRBD2
TGTGCCAGCAGTCGGGAAGGTGGGGCCAACGTCCTGACTTTC | CASSREGGANVLTF | TRBJ2-6 | TRBV6-5 | many | -
TGTGCCACCAGCAGGGGGGACGTCAATGAGCAGTTCTTC | CATSRGDVNEQFF | TRBJ2-1 | TRBV15 | once | -
TGTGCCAGCAGCTTAGGGCCGACGAACACTGAAGCTTTCTTT | CASSLGPTNTEAFF | TRBJ1-1 | TRBV7-2 | many | -
TGTGCCAGCAGTTTATGGGGGGAGGAGGTTTCACCCCTCCACTTT | CASSLWGEEVSPLHF | TRBJ1-6 | TRBV28 | few | -
TGCAGTGCTCCCTACAATCCGAACACTGAAGCTTTCTTT | CSAPYNPNTEAFF | TRBJ1-1 | TRBV20-1 | many | -
TGTGCCATCAAACACAGTGACAGCCAAGAGACCCAGTACTTC | CAIKHSDSQETQYF | TRBJ2-5 | TRBV10-3 | many | -
TGCAGCGTTGGGGGCAGGGGGCGAAACTATGGCTACACCTTC | CSVGGRGRNYGYTF | TRBJ1-2 | TRBV29-1 | many | TRBD1
TGTGCCAGCAGCCGACGGGAGGCCACCTATGATGAGCAGTTCTTC | CASSRREATYDEQFF | TRBJ2-1 | TRBV7-2 | many | TRBD2
TGCAGTGCTAGACTAGAAAGCTATGGCTACACCTTC | CSARLESYGYTF | TRBJ1-2 | TRBV20-1 | many | -
TGCAGCGCCCAGGCGGGCCCGTCTAACACTGAAGCTTTCTTT | CSAQAGPSNTEAFF | TRBJ1-1 | TRBV29-1 | many | -
TGCGCCAGCAGCCAATCCCTGGACAGCGACGTAGCAACTAATGAAAAACTGTTTTTT | CASSQSLDSDVATNEKLFF | TRBJ1-4 | TRBV4-1 | many | -
TGCGCCAGCAGATTTAGACAGGGGAATGAAAAACTGTTTTTT | CASRFRQGNEKLFF | TRBJ1-4 | TRBV5-1 | many | TRBD1
TGTGCCAGCAGTAGACCGGGACTAGGAATGGAGCAGTACTTC | CASSRPGLGMEQYF | TRBJ2-7 | TRBV12-3/TRBV12-4 | many | TRBD2
TGTGCCCTCAGTTCTTCGAGACTAGCGGGGGGGTTCACAGATACGCAGTATTTT | CALSSSRLAGGFTDTQYF | TRBJ2-3 | TRBV3-1 | once | TRBD2
TGTGCCTGGAGTGGACTAGCGGGGAAACAAGAGACCCAGTACTTC | CAWSGLAGKQETQYF | TRBJ2-5 | TRBV30 | - | TRBD2
TGTGCCAGCAGTTATAGCGGGGGACAAGAGACCCAGTACTTC | CASSYSGGQETQYF | TRBJ2-5 | TRBV6-5 | many | TRBD2
TGTGCCAGCAGTGGACAGGAGAACACTGAAGCTTTCTTT | CASSGQENTEAFF | TRBJ1-1 | TRBV6-2/TRBV6-3 | - | TRBD1
TGTGCCAGCAGCTTACTCCTATCGGGCAGTCTACCTGAGGGGGCCAACGTCCTGACTTTC | CASSLLLSGSLPEGANVLTF | TRBJ2-6 | TRBV11-2 | few | -
TGTGCCAGCAGTTTAATCTTACGGGTTCCTGGCTACACCTTC | CASSLILRVPGYTF | TRBJ1-2 | TRBV12-3/TRBV12-4 | few | -
TGTGCCAGCATGCGGGACAGGACCGACACCGGGGAGCTGTTTTTT | CASMRDRTDTGELFF | TRBJ2-2 | TRBV7-2 | - | TRBD1
TGTGCCAGCAGCTTCGGGACTAGTGAGACCCAGTACTTC | CASSFGTSETQYF | TRBJ2-5 | TRBV5-4 | many | TRBD2
TGCGCCAGCAGCCAAGAAGGACCCCGACTAGCGGGGAGCACAGATACGCAGTATTTT | CASSQEGPRLAGSTDTQYF | TRBJ2-3 | TRBV4-3 | few | TRBD2
TGTGCCACCAGCAGCTCCCTGGCCGGGGAGCTGTTTTTT | CATSSSLAGELFF | TRBJ2-2 | TRBV15 | many | -
TGTGCCAGCAGTCCCTCCGAGTCGGCCTACAATGAGCAGTTCTTC | CASSPSESAYNEQFF | TRBJ2-1 | TRBV7-9 | - | -
TGCGCCAGCAGCGGAGACGTAGGGGGCTCTGGGGCCAACGTCCTGACTTTC | CASSGDVGGSGANVLTF | TRBJ2-6 | TRBV5-1 | - | -
TGCAGCGTTGACGGGGACAACACCGGGGAGCTGTTTTTT | CSVDGDNTGELFF | TRBJ2-2 | TRBV29-1 | many | -
TGTGCCATCAGGTGGTCCTCTGGCAGCCCCAGAAGAGACACCATATATTTT | CAIRWSSGSPRRDTIYF | TRBJ1-3 | TRBV10-3 | many | -
TGTGCCAGCTCACGCCAAGGGCTAGGAGGCGAGCAGTACTTC | CASSRQGLGGEQYF | TRBJ2-7 | TRBV18 | many | -
TGCGCCAGCAGCCAAGGTCTAGCGGACTCCTACGAGCAGTACTTC | CASSQGLADSYEQYF | TRBJ2-7 | TRBV4-1 | many | TRBD2
TGTGCCACCAGTGATTCGGACACCGCTGGCGAGCAGTACTTC | CATSDSDTAGEQYF | TRBJ2-7 | TRBV24-1 | few | -
TGTGCCAGCTCACCGCCCGGGGACAGGGCTGGCTACACCTTC | CASSPPGDRAGYTF | TRBJ1-2 | TRBV18 | - | TRBD1
TGTGCCAGCAGTTCATTACTAGAGCGGACCCAGTACTTC | CASSSLLERTQYF | TRBJ2-5 | TRBV28 | many | -